The clone carrying this T cell receptor beta chain was detected only a few times. The data are from a study of T cells after yellow fever vaccination. TCRdb passed the 5' RACE reads through MiXCR, listing each CDR3 protein once. The sample holds about 340,000 distinct CDR3 sequences, approximately 4.2% seen once. Sequencing used PBMCs, obtained 5 days after the yellow fever booster vaccination. This clonotype was sampled from a man between 18 and 29 years old who received the YFV17D yellow fever vaccine.

CDR3 sequence reads: CASSQELGGTDYGYTF. The DNA of the CDR3 is TGTGCCAGCAGCCAAGAGTTGGGAGGGACTGACTATGGCTACACCTTC. This chain connects TRBV14 to TRBJ1-2; the D gene is possibly TRBD1 (5 bases). Germline values: CDR1 SGHDN, CDR2 FVKESK. Trimming pared 0 bases from V and 3 bases from J, leaving 14 bases between. The CDR3 sequence is 16 residues long.